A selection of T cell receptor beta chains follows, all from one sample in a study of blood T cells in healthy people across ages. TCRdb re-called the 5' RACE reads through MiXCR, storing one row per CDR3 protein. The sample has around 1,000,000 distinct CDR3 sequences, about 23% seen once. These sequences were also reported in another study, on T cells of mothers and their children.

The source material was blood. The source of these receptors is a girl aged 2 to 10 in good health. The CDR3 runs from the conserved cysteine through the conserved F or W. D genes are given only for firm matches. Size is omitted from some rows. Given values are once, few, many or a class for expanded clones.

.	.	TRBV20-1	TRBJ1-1	CSARGDYTEAFF	TGCAGTGCTAGAGGGGATTACACTGAAGCTTTCTTT
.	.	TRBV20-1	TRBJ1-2	CSATTQREGGYTF	TGCAGTGCCACTACCCAACGGGAAGGTGGCTACACCTTC
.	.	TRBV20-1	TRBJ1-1	CSALGGGDTEAFF	TGCAGTGCTCTAGGGGGTGGGGACACTGAAGCTTTCTTT
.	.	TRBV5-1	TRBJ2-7	CASSLMSDYEQYF	TGCGCCAGCAGCTTGATGAGCGACTACGAGCAGTACTTC
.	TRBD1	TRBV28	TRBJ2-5	CASSRQGMRETQYF	TGTGCCAGCAGTCGACAGGGGATGCGTGAGACCCAGTACTTC
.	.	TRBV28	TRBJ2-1	CASSRRLRNEQFF	TGTGCCAGCAGCCGAAGACTCCGGAATGAGCAGTTCTTC
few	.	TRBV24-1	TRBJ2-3	CTTSDSAEGLRDTQYF	TGTACCACCAGTGATTCCGCAGAGGGCCTCAGGGATACGCAGTATTTT
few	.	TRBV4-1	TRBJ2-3	CASSQAPLAHSTDTQYF	TGCGCCAGCAGCCAGGCCCCCTTGGCCCACTCAACAGATACGCAGTATTTT
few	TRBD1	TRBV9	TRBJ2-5	CASSAGTGYPQETQYF	TGTGCCAGCAGCGCCGGGACAGGCTACCCCCAAGAGACCCAGTACTTC
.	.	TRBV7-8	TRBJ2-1	CASSLREATYNEQFF	TGTGCCAGCAGCCTCAGGGAGGCCACCTACAATGAGCAGTTCTTC
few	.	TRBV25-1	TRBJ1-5	CASSGPSKGDQPQHF	TGTGCCAGCAGTGGACCCTCAAAGGGCGATCAGCCCCAGCATTTT
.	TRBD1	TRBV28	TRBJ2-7	CASSSRRQGNRGGQYF	TGTGCCAGCAGTTCACGGCGACAGGGTAATAGGGGCGGGCAGTACTTC
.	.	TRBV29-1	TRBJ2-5	CSVGEFTGHPQEAQYF	TGCAGCGTGGGGGAATTTACGGGACACCCCCAAGAGGCCCAGTACTTC
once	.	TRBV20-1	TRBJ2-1	CSARDLGLPQETQYF	TGCAGTGCTAGAGATCTAGGCTTGCCCCAAGAGACCCAATACTTC
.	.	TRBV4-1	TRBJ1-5	CASSQSGGDPNQPQHF	TGCGCCAGCAGCCAAAGTGGAGGAGACCCGAATCAGCCCCAGCATTTT
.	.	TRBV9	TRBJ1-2	CASSVEGGGYTF	TGTGCCAGCAGCGTAGAGGGTGGTGGCTACACCTTC
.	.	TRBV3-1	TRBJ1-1	CASSQLSGGTEAFF	TGTGCCAGCAGCCAACTTTCGGGGGGCACTGAAGCTTTCTTT
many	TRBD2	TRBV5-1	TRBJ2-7	CASGLAGGAYEQYF	TGCGCCAGCGGACTAGCGGGAGGAGCCTACGAGCAGTACTTC
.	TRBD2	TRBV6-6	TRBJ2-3	CASSWTREDTQYF	TGTGCCAGCAGTTGGACTAGAGAGGATACGCAGTATTTT
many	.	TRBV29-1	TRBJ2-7	CSVGGSAYEQYF	TGCAGCGTTGGGGGATCTGCCTACGAGCAGTACTTC
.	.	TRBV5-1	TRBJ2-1	CASSLGQGIGEQFF	TGCGCCAGCAGCCTGGGACAAGGGATAGGGGAGCAGTTCTTC
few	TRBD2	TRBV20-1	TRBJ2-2	CSARDMAGGLTGELFF	TGCAGTGCTAGAGATATGGCGGGAGGGCTCACCGGGGAGCTGTTTTTT
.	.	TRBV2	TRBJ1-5	CASSGQINQPQHF	TGTGCCAGCAGTGGTCAGATCAATCAGCCCCAGCATTTT
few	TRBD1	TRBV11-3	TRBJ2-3	CASSFLGQGHDTQYF	TGTGCCAGCAGCTTCCTTGGACAGGGTCACGATACGCAGTATTTT
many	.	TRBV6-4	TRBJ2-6	CASSDSKSGANVLTF	TGTGCCAGCAGTGACTCCAAATCTGGGGCCAACGTCCTGACTTTC
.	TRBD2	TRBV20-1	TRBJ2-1	CSARRLASIGNEQFF	TGCAGTGCTAGAAGACTAGCGAGCATCGGCAATGAGCAGTTCTTC
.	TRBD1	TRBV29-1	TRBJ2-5	CSVEGHGQVETQYF	TGCAGCGTTGAAGGCCACGGACAGGTAGAGACCCAGTACTTC
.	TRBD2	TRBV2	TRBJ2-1	CASSFAGGLHEQFF	TGTGCCAGCAGTTTTGCGGGAGGGCTGCATGAGCAGTTCTTC
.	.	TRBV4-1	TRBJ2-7	CASSQVELDGPDEQCF	TGCGCCAGCAGCCAAGTTGAACTAGACGGCCCCGACGAGCAGTGCTTC
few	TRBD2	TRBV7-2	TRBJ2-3	CASSLDSGGLADTQYF	TGTGCCAGCAGCTTAGATTCGGGGGGGCTTGCAGATACGCAGTATTTT
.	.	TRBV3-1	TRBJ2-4	CASSQDRIARNIQYF	TGTGCCAGCAGCCAAGATAGAATAGCGAGAAACATTCAGTACTTC
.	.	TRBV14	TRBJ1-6	CASSQGGQTWNSPLHF	TGTGCCAGCAGCCAAGGGGGCCAAACTTGGAATTCACCCCTCCACTTT
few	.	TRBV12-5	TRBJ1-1	CASGLGTQEAFF	TGTGCTAGTGGTCTTGGGACTCAAGAAGCTTTCTTT
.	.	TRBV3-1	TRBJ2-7	CASRGQAPYEQYF	TGTGCCAGCAGGGGGCAGGCTCCCTACGAGCAGTACTTT
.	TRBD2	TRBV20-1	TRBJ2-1	CSARGGLAGVYNEQFF	TGCAGTGCTAGAGGTGGCCTAGCGGGGGTCTACAATGAGCAGTTCTTC
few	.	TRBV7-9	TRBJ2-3	CASSPRPVTDTQYF	TGTGCCAGCAGCCCGAGGCCAGTCACAGATACGCAGTATTTT
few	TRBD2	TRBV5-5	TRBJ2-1	CASSLALAVMGHEQFF	TGTGCCAGCAGCTTGGCCCTAGCGGTTATGGGTCATGAGCAGTTCTTC
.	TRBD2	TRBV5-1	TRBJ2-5	CASSLEVAGGVMETQYF	TGCGCCAGCAGCTTGGAGGTAGCGGGAGGAGTTATGGAGACCCAGTACTTC
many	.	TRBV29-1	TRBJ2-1	CSVEDQRPGQGRYNEQFF	TGCAGCGTTGAAGATCAGCGGCCCGGGCAGGGTCGCTACAATGAGCAGTTCTTC
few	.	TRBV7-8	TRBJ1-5	CASSLARQDLTPQHF	TGTGCCAGCAGCTTAGCCCGACAGGACCTAACGCCCCAGCATTTT
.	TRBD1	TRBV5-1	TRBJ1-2	CASSLVTNRGADGYTF	TGCGCCAGCAGCTTGGTAACTAACAGGGGAGCGGATGGCTACACCTTC
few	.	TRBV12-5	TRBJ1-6	CASGLGSSPLHF	TGTGCTAGTGGTTTGGGGAGTTCACCCCTCCACTTT
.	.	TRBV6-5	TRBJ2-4	CASSKPGGTKNIQYF	TGTGCCAGCAGTAAACCCGGGGGTACCAAAAACATTCAGTACTTC
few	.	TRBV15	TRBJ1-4	CATPDPDQSEKLFF	TGTGCCACTCCGGACCCAGATCAAAGTGAAAAACTGTTTTTT
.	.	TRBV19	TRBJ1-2	CASTRDPRYGYTF	TGTGCCAGTACCCGGGACCCACGCTATGGCTACACCTTC
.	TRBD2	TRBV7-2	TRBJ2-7	CANSLAVKRGGYEQYF	TGTGCCAACAGCTTAGCCGTTAAGCGGGGTGGTTACGAGCAGTACTTC
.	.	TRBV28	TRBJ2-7	CASAETLYEQYF	TGTGCCAGCGCGGAGACTTTGTACGAGCAGTACTTC
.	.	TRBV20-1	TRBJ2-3	CSAGPTGPPSRDTQYF	TGCAGTGCTGGACCGACAGGACCTCCATCGAGGGATACGCAGTATTTT
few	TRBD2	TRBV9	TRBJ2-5	CASSPRGLAGVGETQYF	TGTGCCAGCAGCCCTAGAGGGCTAGCGGGAGTGGGGGAGACCCAGTACTTC
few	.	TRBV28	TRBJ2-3	CASSLRGTRSENTDMQYF	TGTGCCAGCAGTTTAAGAGGGACAAGAAGCGAAAACACAGATATGCAGTATTTT
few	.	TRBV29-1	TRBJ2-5	CSVEGGQGEETQYF	TGCAGCGTTGAAGGGGGCCAGGGCGAAGAGACCCAGTACTTC
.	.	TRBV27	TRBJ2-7	CAGSQTSAYEQYF	TGTGCCGGCAGTCAGACTAGTGCCTACGAGCAGTACTTC
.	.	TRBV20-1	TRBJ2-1	CSARESTGYNEQFF	TGCAGTGCTAGAGAATCCACAGGTTACAATGAGCAGTTCTTC
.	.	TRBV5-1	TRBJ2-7	CASRGWQYF	TGCGCCAGCCGGGGGTGGCAGTACTTC
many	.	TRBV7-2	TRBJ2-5	CASSFQGGGETQYF	TGTGCCAGCAGCTTTCAAGGAGGGGGAGAGACCCAGTACTTC